The T cell receptor beta chain under discussion was sequenced for a study of T cells after yellow fever vaccination. CDR3 length: 14 amino acids. Germline V gene sequence: CDR1 SQVTM, CDR2 ANQGSEA. Trimming shortened V by 2 bases and J by 5 bases, and 14 bases separated the two germline ends. This clonotype was seen only a few times. Its antigen remains unidentified. Each CDR3 protein gets one entry after TCRdb re-called the 5' RACE reads with MiXCR. This table has approximately 340,000 distinct CDR3 sequences, 8.5% to 10% appearing once. Study-wide points: The study noted that FACS-sorted repertoires could contain abundant clonotypes contaminating from the bulk population.

This chain connects TRBV29-1 to TRBJ2-3; weak D call: TRBD2 (6 bases). This material consisted of PBMCs, taken on the day of the first yellow fever vaccination. The receptor was isolated from a man between 18 and 29 years old who received the YFV17D yellow fever vaccine. The CDR3 region has the DNA TGCAGCGTTGAATCGGACTACGCCCAAGATACGCAGTATTTT. As protein: CSVESDYAQDTQYF.